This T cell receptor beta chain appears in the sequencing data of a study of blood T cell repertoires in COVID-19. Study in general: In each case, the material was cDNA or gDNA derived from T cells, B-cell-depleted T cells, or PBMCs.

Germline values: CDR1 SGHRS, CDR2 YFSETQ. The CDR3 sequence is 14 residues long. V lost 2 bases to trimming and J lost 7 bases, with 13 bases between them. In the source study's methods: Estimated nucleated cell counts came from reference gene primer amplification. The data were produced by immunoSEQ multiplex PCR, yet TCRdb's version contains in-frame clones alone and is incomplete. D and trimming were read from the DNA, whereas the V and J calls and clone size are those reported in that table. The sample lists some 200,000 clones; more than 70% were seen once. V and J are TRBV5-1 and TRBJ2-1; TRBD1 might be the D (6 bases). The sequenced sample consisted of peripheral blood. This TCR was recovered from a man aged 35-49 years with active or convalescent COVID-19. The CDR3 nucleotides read TGCGCCAGCAGCTTAAGCCTAACAGGGAATGAGCAGTTCTTC. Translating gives CASSLSLTGNEQFF.